This T cell receptor beta chain was recorded in a study of beta chain features in type 1 diabetes. This clone was detected only once. No antigen is known for it. Expressed TCRB transcripts were sequenced because the entire RNA isolate underwent reverse transcription. Naive, central memory and regulatory T cell samples yielded around 3.4 million reads on average. Produced via immunoSEQ multiplex PCR; TCRdb's table is partial and in-frame only. The sample consists of 250,000 to 300,000 clones, 24% of them appearing once. Study conclusions and caveats: Naive, central memory and Treg TCRB repertoires appeared more alike in patients than in healthy donors. Moderate but significant shortening of TCRB CDR3s was recorded in all four CD4+ subsets from Type 1 diabetes patients. In type 1 diabetes patients, VDJ junctions had fewer insertions; deletions at these junctions were more frequent.

Input material: naive CD4+ T cells from blood. The receptor was isolated from a woman in her twenties or thirties with type 1 diabetes.

CDR3 protein: CASSPGTNSYEQYF. The CDR3 region has the DNA TGTGCCAGCAGCCCCGGGACAAACTCCTACGAGCAGTACTTC. V is TRBV9 and J is TRBJ2-7; D might be TRBD1 (6 bases). V was shortened by 4 bases and J by 0 bases, with 11 bases between the two germline ends. The CDR3 is made up of 14 amino acids. Looked up from germline, CDR1 is SGDLS and CDR2 is YYNGEE.